This T cell receptor beta chain was captured in a study of cytomegalovirus exposure and HLA in healthy donors. The CDR3 spans 14 residues. J was trimmed by 5 bases and V by 3 bases; bases with no gene match: 5. From germline, CDR1 is MNHEY and CDR2 SMNVEV (reference sequence). Findings and limits, study-wide: Rarity held for most TCR sequences, but there were some public TCRs that occurred in many donors.

For this clone: Its antigen is unidentified.

PCR involved 60 Vbeta and 13 Jbeta primers. Method: immunoSEQ multiplex PCR; TCRdb's copy keeps in-frame clones and lacks some. Among some 100,000 clones listed, under 85% were seen once. The clonotype originates from a woman in her thirties or forties in good health and CMV-seronegative. This chain connects TRBV27 to TRBJ2-3, with 7 bases aligning to TRBD2. Sequenced: PBMCs. For the CDR3, the DNA is TGTGCCAGCAGTTTTCTGGGCGGGGGAGATACGCAGTATTTT. Translated: CASSFLGGGDTQYF.